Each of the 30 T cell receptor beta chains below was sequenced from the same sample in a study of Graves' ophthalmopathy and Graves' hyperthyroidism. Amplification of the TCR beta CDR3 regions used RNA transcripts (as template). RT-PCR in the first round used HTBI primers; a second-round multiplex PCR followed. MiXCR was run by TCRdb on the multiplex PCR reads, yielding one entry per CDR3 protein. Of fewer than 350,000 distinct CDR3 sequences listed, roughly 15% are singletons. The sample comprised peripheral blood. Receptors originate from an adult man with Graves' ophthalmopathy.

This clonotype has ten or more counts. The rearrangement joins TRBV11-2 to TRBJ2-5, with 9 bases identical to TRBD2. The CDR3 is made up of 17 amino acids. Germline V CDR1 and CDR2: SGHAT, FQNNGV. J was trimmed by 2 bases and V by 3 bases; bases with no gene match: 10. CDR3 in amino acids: CASSFLPAGGRQETQYF. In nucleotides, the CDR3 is TGTGCCAGCAGCTTCCTGCCAGCGGGGGGCCGGCAAGAGACCCAGTACTTC.

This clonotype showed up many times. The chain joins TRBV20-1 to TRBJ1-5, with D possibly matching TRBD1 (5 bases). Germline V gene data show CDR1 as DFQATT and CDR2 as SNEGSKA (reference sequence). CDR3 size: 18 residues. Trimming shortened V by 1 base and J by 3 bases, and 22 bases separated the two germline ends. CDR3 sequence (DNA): TGCAGTGCTAGAGGAAATATGGGACGCCTTGAGGCCAATCAGCCCCAGCATTTT. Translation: CSARGNMGRLEANQPQHF.

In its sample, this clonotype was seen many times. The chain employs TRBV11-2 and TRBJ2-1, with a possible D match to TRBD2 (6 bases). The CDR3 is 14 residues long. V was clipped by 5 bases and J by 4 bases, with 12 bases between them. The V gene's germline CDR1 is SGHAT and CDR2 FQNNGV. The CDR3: CASSPRGQYNEQFF. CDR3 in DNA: TGTGCCAGCAGCCCGCGGGGCCAATACAATGAGCAGTTCTTC.

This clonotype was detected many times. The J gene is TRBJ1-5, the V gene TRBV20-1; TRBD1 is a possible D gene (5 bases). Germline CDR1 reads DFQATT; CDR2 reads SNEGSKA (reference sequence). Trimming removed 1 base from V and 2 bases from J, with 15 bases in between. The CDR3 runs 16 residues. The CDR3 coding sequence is TGCAGTGCTAGAGGTGCGGACAAGGTGGGCAATCAGCCCCAGCATTTT. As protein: CSARGADKVGNQPQHF.

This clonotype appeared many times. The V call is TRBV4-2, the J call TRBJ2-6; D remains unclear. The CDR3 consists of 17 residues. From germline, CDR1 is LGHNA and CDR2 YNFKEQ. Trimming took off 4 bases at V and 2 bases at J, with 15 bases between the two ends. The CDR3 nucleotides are TGTGCCAGCAGCCCCGCCGGTCGGTTCACTGGGGCCAACGTCCTGACTTTC. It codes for CASSPAGRFTGANVLTF.

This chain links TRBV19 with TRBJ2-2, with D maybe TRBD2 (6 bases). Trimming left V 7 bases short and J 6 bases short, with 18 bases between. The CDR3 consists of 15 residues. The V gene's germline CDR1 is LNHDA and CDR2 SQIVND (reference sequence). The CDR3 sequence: CASTASGGVPGELFF. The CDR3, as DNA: TGTGCCAGTACGGCATCAGGAGGGGTGCCCGGGGAGCTGTTTTTT.

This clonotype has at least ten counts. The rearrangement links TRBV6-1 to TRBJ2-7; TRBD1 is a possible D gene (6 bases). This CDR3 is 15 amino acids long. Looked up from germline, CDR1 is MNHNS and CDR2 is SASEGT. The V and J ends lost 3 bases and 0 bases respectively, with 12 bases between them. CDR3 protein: CASSDGWDISYEQYF. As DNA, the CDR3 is TGTGCCAGCAGTGACGGTTGGGACATCTCCTACGAGCAGTACTTC.

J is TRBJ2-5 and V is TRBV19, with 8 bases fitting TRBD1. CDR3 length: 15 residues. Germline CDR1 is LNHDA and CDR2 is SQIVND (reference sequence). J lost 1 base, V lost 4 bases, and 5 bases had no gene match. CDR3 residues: CASSTQDRVQETQYF. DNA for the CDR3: TGTGCCAGTAGTACCCAGGACAGGGTCCAAGAGACCCAGTACTTC.

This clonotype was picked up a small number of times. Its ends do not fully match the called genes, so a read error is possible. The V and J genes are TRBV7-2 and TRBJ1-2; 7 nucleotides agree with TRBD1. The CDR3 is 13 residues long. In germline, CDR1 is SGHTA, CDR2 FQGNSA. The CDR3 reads CASSQDRDSRYTF. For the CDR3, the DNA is TGCGCCAGCAGCCAAGACCGGGACAGCAGATACACCTTC.

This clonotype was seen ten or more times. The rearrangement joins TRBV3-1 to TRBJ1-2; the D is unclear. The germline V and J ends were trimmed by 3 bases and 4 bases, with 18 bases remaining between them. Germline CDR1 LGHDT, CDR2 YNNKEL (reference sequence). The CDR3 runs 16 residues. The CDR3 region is CASSQGQALGFYGYTF. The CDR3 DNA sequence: TGTGCCAGCAGCCAGGGCCAGGCCCTTGGGTTCTATGGCTACACCTTC.

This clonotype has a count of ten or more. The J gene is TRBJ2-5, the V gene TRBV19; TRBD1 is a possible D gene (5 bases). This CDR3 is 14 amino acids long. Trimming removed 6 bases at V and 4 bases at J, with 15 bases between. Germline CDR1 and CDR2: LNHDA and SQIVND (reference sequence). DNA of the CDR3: TGTGCCAGTAGGTTAAATAGTCAGGGAGAGACCCAGTACTTC. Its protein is CASRLNSQGETQYF.

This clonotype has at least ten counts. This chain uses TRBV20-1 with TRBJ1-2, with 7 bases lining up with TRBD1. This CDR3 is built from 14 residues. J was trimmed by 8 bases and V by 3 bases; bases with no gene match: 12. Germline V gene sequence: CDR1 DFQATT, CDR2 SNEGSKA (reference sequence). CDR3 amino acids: CSASDPRGGGGYTF. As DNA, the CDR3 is TGCAGTGCTAGTGATCCCAGGGGGGGAGGAGGCTACACCTTC.

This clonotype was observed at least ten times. CDR3 sequence reads: CSVGPGDYGYTF. The CDR3 bases are TGCAGCGTTGGTCCTGGGGACTATGGCTACACCTTC. This chain joins TRBV29-1 and TRBJ1-2; D uncertain. Germline CDR1 SQVTM, CDR2 ANQGSEA. V dropped 4 bases and J dropped 3 bases, with 9 bases sitting between them. The CDR3 length is 12 residues.

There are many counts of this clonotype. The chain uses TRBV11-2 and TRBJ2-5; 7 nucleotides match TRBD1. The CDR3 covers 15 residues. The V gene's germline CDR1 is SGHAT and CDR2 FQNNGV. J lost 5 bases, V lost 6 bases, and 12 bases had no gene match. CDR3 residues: CASSGGTARGETQYF. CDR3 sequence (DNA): TGTGCCAGCAGTGGTGGGACAGCCAGAGGGGAGACCCAGTACTTC.

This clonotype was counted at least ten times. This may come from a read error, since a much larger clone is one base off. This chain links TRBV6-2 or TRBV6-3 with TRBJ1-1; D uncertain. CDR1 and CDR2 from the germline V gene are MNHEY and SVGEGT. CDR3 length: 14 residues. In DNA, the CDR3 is TGTGCCATCAGTTACTCGGCAGGGAACACTGAAGCTTTCTTT. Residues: CAISYSAGNTEAFF.

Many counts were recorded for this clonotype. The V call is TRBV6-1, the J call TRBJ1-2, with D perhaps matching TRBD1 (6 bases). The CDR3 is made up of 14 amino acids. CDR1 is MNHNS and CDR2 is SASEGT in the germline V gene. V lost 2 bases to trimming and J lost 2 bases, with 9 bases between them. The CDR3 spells CASSETGQNYGYTF. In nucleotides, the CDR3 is TGTGCCAGCAGTGAAACGGGACAAAACTATGGCTACACCTTC.

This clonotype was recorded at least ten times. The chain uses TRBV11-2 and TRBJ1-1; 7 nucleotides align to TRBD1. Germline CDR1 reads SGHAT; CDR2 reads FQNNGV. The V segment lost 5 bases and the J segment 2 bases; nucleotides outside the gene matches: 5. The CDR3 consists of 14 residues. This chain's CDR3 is CASSPNRGNTEAFF. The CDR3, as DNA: TGTGCCAGCAGCCCAAACAGGGGCAACACTGAAGCTTTCTTT.

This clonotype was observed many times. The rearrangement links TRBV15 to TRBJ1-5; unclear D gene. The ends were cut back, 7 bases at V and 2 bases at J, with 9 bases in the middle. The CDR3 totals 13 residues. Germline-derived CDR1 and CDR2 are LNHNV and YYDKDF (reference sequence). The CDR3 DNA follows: TGTGCCACCAATGACGGTGGCAATCAGCCCCAGCATTTT. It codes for CATNDGGNQPQHF.

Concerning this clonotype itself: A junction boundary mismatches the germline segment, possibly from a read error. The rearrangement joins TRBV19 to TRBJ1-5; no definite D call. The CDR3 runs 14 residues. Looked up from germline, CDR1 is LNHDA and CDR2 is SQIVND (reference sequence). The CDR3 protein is CASSTASRNQPQPF. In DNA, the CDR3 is TGTGCCAGTAGTACAGCGTCGCGCAATCAGCCCCAGCCTTTT.

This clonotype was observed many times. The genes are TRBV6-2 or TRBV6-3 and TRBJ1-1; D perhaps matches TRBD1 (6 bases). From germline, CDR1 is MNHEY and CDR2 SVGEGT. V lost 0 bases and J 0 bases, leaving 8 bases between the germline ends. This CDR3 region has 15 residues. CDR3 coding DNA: TGTGCCAGCAGTTACTCAAGGGACATGAACACTGAAGCTTTCTTT. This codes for CASSYSRDMNTEAFF.

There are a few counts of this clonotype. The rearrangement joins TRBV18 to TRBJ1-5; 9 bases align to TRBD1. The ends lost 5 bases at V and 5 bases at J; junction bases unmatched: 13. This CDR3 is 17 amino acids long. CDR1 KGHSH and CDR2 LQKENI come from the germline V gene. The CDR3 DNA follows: TGTGCCAGCTCAGGTGGCCCGGGACAGGGAGTCCATCAGCCCCAGCATTTT. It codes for CASSGGPGQGVHQPQHF.

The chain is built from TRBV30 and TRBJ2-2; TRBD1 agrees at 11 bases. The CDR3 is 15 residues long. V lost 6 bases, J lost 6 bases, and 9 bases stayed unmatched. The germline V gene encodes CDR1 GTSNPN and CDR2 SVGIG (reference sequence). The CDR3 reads CACASGQGGAGELFF. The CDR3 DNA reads TGTGCCTGCGCCTCGGGACAGGGGGGGGCCGGGGAGCTGTTTTTT. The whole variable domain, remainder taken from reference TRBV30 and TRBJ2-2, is SQTIHQWPATLVQPVGSPLSLECTVEGTSNPNLYWYRQAAGRGLQLLFYSVGIGQISSEVPQNLSASRPQDRQFILSSKKLLLSDSGFYLCACASGQGGAGELFFGEGSRLTVL.

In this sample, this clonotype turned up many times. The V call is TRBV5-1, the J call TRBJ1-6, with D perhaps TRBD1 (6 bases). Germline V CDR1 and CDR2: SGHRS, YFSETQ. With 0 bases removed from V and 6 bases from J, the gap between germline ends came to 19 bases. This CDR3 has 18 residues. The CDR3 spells CASSLGMDSQGSNSPLHF. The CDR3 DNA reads TGCGCCAGCAGCTTGGGGATGGACAGCCAAGGAAGTAATTCACCCCTCCACTTT.

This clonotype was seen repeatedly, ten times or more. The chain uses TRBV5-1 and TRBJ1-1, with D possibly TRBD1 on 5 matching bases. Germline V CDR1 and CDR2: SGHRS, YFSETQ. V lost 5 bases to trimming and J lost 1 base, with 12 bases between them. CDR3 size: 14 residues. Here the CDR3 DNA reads TGCGCCAGCAGGGACGAGGGACCGAACACTGAAGCTTTCTTT. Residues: CASRDEGPNTEAFF.

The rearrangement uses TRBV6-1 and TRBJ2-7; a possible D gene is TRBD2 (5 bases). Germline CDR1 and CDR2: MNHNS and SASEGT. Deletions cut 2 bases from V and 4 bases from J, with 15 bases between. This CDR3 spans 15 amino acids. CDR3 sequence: CASSEIFGLDYEQYF. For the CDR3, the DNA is TGTGCCAGCAGTGAAATTTTCGGACTCGATTACGAGCAGTACTTC.

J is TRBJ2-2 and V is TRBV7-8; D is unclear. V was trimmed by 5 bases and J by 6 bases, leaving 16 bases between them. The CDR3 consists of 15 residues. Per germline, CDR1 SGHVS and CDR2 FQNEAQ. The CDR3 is CASSPRIGDPGELFF. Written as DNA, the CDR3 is TGTGCCAGCAGCCCCCGGATTGGGGATCCCGGGGAGCTGTTTTTT.

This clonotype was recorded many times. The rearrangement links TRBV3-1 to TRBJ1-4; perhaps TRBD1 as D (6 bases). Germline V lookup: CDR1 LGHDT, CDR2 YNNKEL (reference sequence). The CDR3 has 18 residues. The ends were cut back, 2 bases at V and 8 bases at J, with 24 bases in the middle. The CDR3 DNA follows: TGTGCCAGCAGCCAAAGTTCCGGGACGGACAGCCTAGGAGAAAAACTGTTTTTT. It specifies CASSQSSGTDSLGEKLFF.

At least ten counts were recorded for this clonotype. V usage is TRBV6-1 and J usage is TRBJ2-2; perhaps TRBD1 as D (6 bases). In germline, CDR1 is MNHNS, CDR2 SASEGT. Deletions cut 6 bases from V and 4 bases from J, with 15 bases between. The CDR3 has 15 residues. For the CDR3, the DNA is TGTGCCAGCAGGATAGGGGGAGTGGTCACCGGGGAGCTGTTTTTT. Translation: CASRIGGVVTGELFF.

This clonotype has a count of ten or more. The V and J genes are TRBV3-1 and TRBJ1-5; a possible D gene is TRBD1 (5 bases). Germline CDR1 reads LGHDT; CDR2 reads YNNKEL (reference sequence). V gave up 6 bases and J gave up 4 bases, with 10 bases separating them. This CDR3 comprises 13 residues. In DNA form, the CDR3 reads TGTGCCAGCAGTTCAGGGTTTAATCAGCCCCAGCATTTT. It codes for CASSSGFNQPQHF.

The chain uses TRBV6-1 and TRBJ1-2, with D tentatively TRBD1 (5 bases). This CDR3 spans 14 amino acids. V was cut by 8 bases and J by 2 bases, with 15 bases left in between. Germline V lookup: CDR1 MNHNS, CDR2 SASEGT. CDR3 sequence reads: CASSTSGTNYGYTF. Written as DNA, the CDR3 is TGTGCCAGCTCTACTTCCGGGACCAACTATGGCTACACCTTC.